This TCR beta chain derives from a study of breast tumors, draining lymph nodes, adjacent tissues. The lymph nodes were axillary draining lymph nodes from breast cancer patients. TCRdb called the multiplex PCR reads again in MiXCR, with one record for every CDR3 protein. The sample includes 75,000 to 100,000 distinct CDR3 sequences, around 20% of them seen just once. Whole-study results and caveats: Tumor repertoires ranked between lymph nodes and nontumor tissue in diversity, with V and J gene preferences. Luminal-like breast cancer showed significantly greater tumor-nontumor repertoire similarity than basal-like breast cancer did.

Germline V lookup: CDR1 SGHKS, CDR2 YYEKEE (reference sequence). Germline trimming cut 2 bases from V and 3 bases from J; bases unmatched to any gene: 7. The CDR3 spans 15 residues. To note about this clonotype: No antigen is known for it.

This clonotype originated in a female donor with breast cancer. Some clones in this sample may be carry-over from other donors' samples. The sample consisted of axillary lymph node tissue. The V and J genes are TRBV5-5 and TRBJ2-5, with 7 bases fitting TRBD1. The CDR3 protein is CASSFLGQDEETQYF. The CDR3 nucleotides are TGTGCCAGCAGCTTCTTAGGACAGGACGAAGAGACCCAGTACTTC.